Reported below is one TCR beta chain. Its cognate antigen is unknown. These data originate in a study of cytomegalovirus exposure and HLA in healthy donors. Broader study findings: Cytomegalovirus-associated status was assigned to fewer than 200 TCR beta chains.

CDR3 length: 16 residues. Trimming left V 1 base short and J 3 bases short, with 16 bases between. The germline V gene has CDR1 MGHRA and CDR2 YSYEKL. 13 Jbeta primers and 60 Vbeta primers were used for the PCR. Repertoires were generated with immunoSEQ multiplex PCR, while TCRdb's copy carries only in-frame clones and drops some. The sample holds more than 70,000 clones, roughly 73% seen once. This rearrangement joins TRBV4-1 to TRBJ2-7; TRBD1 is a possible D gene (7 bases). This receptor was taken from a boy under 18 in good health and CMV-seronegative. Source material: PBMCs. CDR3 nucleotide sequence: TGCGCCAGCAGCCAAGGACATGGAGGGGACAGCTACGAGCAGTACTTC. Its translation: CASSQGHGGDSYEQYF.